These T cell receptor beta chains were read from a single sample in a study of CD8 T cell repertoires and HIV-1 epitope variants. Generated by immunoSEQ multiplex PCR, the TCRdb table keeps only in-frame clones and is missing some. The data hold approximately 2,500 clones, with around two thirds observed a single time. These receptors are not linked to any known antigen. The sample comprised cultured CD8+ T cells derived from PBMCs. The receptors were gathered from a male donor with HIV. The conserved cysteine and the conserved F or W are not part of the CDR3 here. The size entry is marked missing in some rows and otherwise reads once, few, many or a size class.

TRBV5-6 once ASSSGLVGYNEQF
TRBV7-9 - ASSLLLNYGYT
TRBV9 - ASSVDPKPNEQF
TRBV5-4 - ASSPRVAGGDEQY
TRBV28 - ASSLQGWIYNEQF
TRBV19 - ASRSLDTQY
TRBV2 - ASSEVWAGNNSPLH
TRBV9 - ASSGQGAISTDTQY
TRBV7-2 large ASSLDGASEQF
TRBV9 - ASSLGQGTYEQY
TRBV5-1 - ASSLEFSPDNEQF
TRBV19 few ASSISSGAYEQY
TRBV4-2 - ASSQEAGTEQY
TRBV7-6 once ASSLEEGAYEQY
TRBV19 - ASSMRTGSSYEQY
TRBV27 large ASSLGGGTEAF
TRBV9 once ASSVGSNTEAF
TRBV14 - ASRPNLQLGEQY
TRBV5-4 - ASSSSSSYNEQF
TRBV28 - ASSLTGGSEQY
TRBV5-1 - ASSSLSGGADEQY
TRBV28 - ASSLGLTELF
TRBV7-6 - ASSGQGWNGYT
TRBV19 - ASMGQGIYEQY
TRBV7-9 few ASSLKSSGELF
TRBV27 few ASSLSTGMGETQY
TRBV19 large ASTPDRLSNQPQH
TRBV4-1 - ASSKDRPNEKLF
TRBV10-2 once ASSDWTGNSYEQY
TRBV2 - ASSDQQGSYNEQF
TRBV2 - ARRLAGNNEQF
TRBV7-9 - ASSLAGEYNEQF
TRBV5-1 - ASSLDGDRGLGEQY
TRBV28 - ASSPRTSRYEQY
TRBV7-2 few ASSLVGYNEQF
TRBV4-3 - ASSQESDGRPQH
TRBV5-4 few ASSPRTGDIQY
TRBV4-1 - ASSQGAGQPQH
TRBV4-3 - ASSQDPAGASNEQF
TRBV28 once ASRYRVSFGYEQF
TRBV23-1 - ASSQKDRVGETQY
TRBV6-5 - ASRITFHSGNTIY
TRBV9 - ASSSGGDTGELF
TRBV29-1 - SVVPGGSYEQY
TRBV18 - ASSPRGTPTNEKLF
TRBV7-6 - ASSTRQGSGANVLT